This is a list of T cell receptor beta chains from one sample in a study of pediatric ulcerative colitis. Assay: immunoSEQ multiplex PCR; the TCRdb copy retains only in-frame clones and omits some. In the table there are 20,000 to 30,000 clones, about 67% of which are singletons. The sequenced sample was gut tissue. Source of these receptors: a boy aged 5-17 years with severe ulcerative colitis. Both conserved end residues are trimmed from each CDR3. The order of the fields is J gene, V gene, CDR3 protein.

TRBJ2-7	TRBV19	ASSKNSYYPYEQY
TRBJ1-2	TRBV30	AWSVQGPYGYT
TRBJ1-3	TRBV10-3	AIPAVGGRSISGNTIY
TRBJ2-5	TRBV11-2	ASSLAKETQY
TRBJ1-5	TRBV6-4	ASLRAQPQH
TRBJ2-5	TRBV7-7	ASSLSMGETQY
TRBJ2-1	TRBV6-5	ASSQYRGGNEQF
TRBJ2-7	TRBV6-6	ASSYGTYEQY
TRBJ2-4	TRBV7-6	ASRRDRDSIQY
TRBJ2-3	TRBV27	AIGVGSTDTQY
TRBJ2-4	TRBV11-3	ASTSGRAGAKNIQY
TRBJ2-7	TRBV7-2	ASSLVQGASEQY
TRBJ2-1	TRBV19	ASSIRGSSNEQF
TRBJ2-7	TRBV5-1	ASSLRTGEQY
TRBJ2-2	TRBV11-3	ASSLSRGGTGELF
TRBJ2-1	TRBV7-9	ASSQVGATQGLNEQF
TRBJ2-7	TRBV28	ASSFSPEQGRSEQY
TRBJ1-2	TRBV5-4	ASSPDQLRATYGYT
TRBJ2-1	TRBV28	ASRTGTNKNNEQF
TRBJ2-7	TRBV6-5	ASSYFGREVQY
TRBJ2-3	TRBV21-1	ASSKIPGGTDTQY
TRBJ2-5	TRBV6-5	ASSYGRYRETQY
TRBJ2-5	TRBV2	ASVGDLGGPQY
TRBJ2-5	TRBV30	AWRIAGAGETQY
TRBJ2-5	TRBV7-2	ASSLPSALKETQY
TRBJ2-7	TRBV2	ASRESYSYEQY
TRBJ1-2	TRBV19	ASSPLRVGGYT